Sequencing of this TCR beta chain was carried out in a study of T cell repertoires in cytomegalovirus infection. The overall study: Indications of both CMV infection and matching HLA type were provided by public TCR beta signatures.

TCRdb independently ran MiXCR on the reads; one entry per CDR3 protein. The sample has nearly 700,000 distinct CDR3 sequences; about 33% are singletons. Germline V gene lookup returns CDR1 SGHRS and CDR2 YFSETQ. V lost 0 bases, J lost 2 bases, and 7 bases stayed unmatched. This CDR3 contains 16 residues. Details on this clonotype: The target antigen is unknown.

Study results and limitations: In two of eight donors, the top clonotype was HLA-C-restricted CMV-specific. Carriage of CMV together with the relevant HLA was identifiable through cumulative public TCR beta family frequency.

The input for sequencing was cultured PBMCs, taken from culture after CMV antigen stimulation. This sequence joins TRBV5-1 and TRBJ2-7, with 8 bases matching TRBD2. The source is a human donor in good health (CMV status not recorded). Some clones in this sample may be carry-over from other donors' samples. CDR3: CASSLAWAGGTYEQYF. In nucleotides, the CDR3 is TGCGCCAGCAGCTTGGCCTGGGCGGGAGGTACCTACGAGCAGTACTTC.